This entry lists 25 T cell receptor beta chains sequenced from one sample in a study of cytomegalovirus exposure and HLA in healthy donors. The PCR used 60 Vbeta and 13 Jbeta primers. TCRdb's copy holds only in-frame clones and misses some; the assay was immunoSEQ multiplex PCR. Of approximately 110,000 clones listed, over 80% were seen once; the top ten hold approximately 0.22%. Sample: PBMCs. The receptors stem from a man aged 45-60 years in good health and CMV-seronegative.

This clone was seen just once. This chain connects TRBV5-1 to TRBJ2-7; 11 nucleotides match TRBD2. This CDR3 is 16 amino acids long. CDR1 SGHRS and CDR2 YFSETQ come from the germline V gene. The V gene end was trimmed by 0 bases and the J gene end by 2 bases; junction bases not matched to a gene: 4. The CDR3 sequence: CASSLDVSGRAYEQYF. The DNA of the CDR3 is TGCGCCAGCAGCTTGGATGTTAGCGGGAGGGCCTACGAGCAGTACTTC.

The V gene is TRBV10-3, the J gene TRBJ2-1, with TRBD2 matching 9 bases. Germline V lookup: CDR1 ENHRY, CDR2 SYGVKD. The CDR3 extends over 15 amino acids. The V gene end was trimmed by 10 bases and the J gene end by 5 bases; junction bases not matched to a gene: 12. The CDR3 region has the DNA TGTGCCACCCTAGGTCCAGCGGGGGGCAACAATGAGCAGTTCTTC. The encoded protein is CATLGPAGGNNEQFF.

CDR3 DNA: TGTGCCAGCAGGACAGGGACCAGGGGTACTGAAGCTTTCTTT. It specifies CASRTGTRGTEAFF. The V gene is TRBV6-5, the J gene TRBJ1-1; 7 bases are a match to TRBD1. Germline V gene sequence: CDR1 MNHEY, CDR2 SVGAGI. The V and J ends lost 6 bases and 5 bases, in that order; junction bases with no gene match: 9. The CDR3 totals 14 residues.

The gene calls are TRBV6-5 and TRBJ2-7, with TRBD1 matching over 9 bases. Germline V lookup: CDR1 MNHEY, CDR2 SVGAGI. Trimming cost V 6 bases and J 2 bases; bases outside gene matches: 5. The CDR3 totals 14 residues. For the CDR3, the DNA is TGTGCCAGCAGCCGGGACAGGGCGACCTACGAGCAGTACTTC. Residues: CASSRDRATYEQYF.

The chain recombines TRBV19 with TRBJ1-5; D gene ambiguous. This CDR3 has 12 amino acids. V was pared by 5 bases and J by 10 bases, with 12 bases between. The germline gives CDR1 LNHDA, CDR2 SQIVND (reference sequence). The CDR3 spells CASSHSHSPQHF. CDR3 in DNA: TGTGCCAGTAGTCACTCCCATTCTCCCCAGCATTTT.

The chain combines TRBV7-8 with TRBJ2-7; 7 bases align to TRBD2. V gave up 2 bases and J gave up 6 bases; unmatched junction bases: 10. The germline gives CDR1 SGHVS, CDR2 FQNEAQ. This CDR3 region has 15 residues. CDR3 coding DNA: TGTGCCAGCAGCTTAAGGCGGGAGAGCCCGGTCGAGCAGTACTTC. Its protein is CASSLRRESPVEQYF.

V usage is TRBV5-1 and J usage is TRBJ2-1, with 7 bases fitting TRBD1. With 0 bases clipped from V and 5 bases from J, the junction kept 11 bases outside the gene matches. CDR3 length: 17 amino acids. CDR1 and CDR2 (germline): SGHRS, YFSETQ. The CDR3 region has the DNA TGCGCCAGCAGCTTGGATCCGACAGGGTTTCGGAACAATGAGCAGTTCTTC. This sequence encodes CASSLDPTGFRNNEQFF.

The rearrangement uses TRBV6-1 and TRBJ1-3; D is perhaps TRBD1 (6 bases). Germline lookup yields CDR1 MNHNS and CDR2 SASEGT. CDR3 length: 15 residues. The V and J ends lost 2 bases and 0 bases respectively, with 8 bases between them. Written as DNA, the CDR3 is TGTGCCAGCAGTGAATGGACAGCCTCTGGAAACACCATATATTTT. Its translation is CASSEWTASGNTIYF.

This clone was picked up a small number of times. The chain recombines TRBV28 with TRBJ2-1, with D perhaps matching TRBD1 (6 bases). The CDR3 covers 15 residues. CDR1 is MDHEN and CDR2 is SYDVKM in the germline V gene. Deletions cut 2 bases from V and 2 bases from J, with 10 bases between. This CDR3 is CASSLVPGAYNEQFF. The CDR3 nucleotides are TGTGCCAGCAGTTTAGTCCCAGGGGCCTACAATGAGCAGTTCTTC. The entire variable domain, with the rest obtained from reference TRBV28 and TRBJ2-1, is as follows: DVKVTQSSRYLVKRTGEKVFLECVQDMDHENMFWYRQDPGLGLRLIYFSYDVKMKEKGDIPEGYSVSREKKERFSLILESASTNQTSMYLCASSLVPGAYNEQFFGPGTRLTVL.

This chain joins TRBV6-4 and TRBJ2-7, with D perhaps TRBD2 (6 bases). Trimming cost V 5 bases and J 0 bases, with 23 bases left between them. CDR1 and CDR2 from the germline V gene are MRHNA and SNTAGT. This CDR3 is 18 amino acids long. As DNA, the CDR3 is TGTGCCAGCAGTTTCCTTGTACCCGGGACTTCGAGCTCCTACGAGCAGTACTTC. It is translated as CASSFLVPGTSSSYEQYF.

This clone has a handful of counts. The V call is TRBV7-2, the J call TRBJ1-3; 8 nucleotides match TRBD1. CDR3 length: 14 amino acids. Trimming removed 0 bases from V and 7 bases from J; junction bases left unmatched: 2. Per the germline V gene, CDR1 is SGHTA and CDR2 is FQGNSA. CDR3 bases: TGTGCCAGCAGCTTAGCGACAGGGGCGAACACCATATATTTT. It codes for CASSLATGANTIYF.

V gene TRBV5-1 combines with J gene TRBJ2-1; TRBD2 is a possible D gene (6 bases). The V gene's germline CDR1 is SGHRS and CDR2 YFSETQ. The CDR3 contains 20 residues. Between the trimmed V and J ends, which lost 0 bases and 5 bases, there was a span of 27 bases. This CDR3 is CASSLGGAPGLGGGDNEQFF. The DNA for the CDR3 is TGCGCCAGCAGCTTGGGTGGGGCGCCGGGACTTGGGGGTGGGGACAATGAGCAGTTCTTC.

CDR3 protein: CASSNWGGDITDTQYF. CDR3 nucleotides: TGCGCCAGCAGCAATTGGGGGGGGGACATCACAGATACGCAGTATTTT. This chain connects TRBV4-3 to TRBJ2-3; D is perhaps TRBD2 (7 bases). Germline lookup yields CDR1 LGHNA and CDR2 YSLEER. The V and J ends lost 5 bases and 2 bases respectively, with 17 bases between them. The CDR3 length is 16 residues.

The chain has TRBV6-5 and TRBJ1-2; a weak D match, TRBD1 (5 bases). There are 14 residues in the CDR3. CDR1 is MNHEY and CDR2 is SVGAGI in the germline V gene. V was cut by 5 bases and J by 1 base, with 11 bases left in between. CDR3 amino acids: CASSPTTDNYGYTF. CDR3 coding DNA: TGTGCCAGCAGTCCCACGACAGATAACTATGGCTACACCTTC.

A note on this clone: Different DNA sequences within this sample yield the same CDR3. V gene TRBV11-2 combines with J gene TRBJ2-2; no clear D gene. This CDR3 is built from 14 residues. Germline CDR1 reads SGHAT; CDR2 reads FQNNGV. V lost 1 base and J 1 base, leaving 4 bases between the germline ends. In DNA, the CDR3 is TGTGCCAGCAGCTTAGTGAGGAACACCGGGGAGCTGTTTTTT. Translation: CASSLVRNTGELFF.

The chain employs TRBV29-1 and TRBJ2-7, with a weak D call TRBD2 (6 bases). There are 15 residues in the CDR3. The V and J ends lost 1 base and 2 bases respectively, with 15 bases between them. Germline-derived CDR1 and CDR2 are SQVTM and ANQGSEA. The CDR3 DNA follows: TGCAGCGTTGAAGTGGGGGGTGGGGTTGCCTACGAGCAGTACTTC. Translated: CSVEVGGGVAYEQYF.

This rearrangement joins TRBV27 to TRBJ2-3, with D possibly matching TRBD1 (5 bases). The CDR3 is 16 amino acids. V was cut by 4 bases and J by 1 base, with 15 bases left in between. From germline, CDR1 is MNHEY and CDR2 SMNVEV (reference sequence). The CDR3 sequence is CASSSIVGVGTDTQYF. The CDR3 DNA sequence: TGTGCCAGCAGTTCCATCGTAGGGGTCGGCACAGATACGCAGTATTTT.

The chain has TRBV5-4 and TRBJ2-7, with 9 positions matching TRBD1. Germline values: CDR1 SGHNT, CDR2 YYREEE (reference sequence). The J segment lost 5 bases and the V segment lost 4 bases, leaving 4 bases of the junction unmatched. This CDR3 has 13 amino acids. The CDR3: CASSHRDRDEQYF. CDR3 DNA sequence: TGTGCCAGCAGCCACCGGGACAGGGACGAGCAGTACTTC.

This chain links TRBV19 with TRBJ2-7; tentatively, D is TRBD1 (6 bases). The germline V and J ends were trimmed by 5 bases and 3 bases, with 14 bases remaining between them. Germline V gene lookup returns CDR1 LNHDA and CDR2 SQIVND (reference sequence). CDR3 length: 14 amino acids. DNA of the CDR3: TGTGCCAGTAGTGCCCGACAGGAGAACTACGAGCAGTACTTC. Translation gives CASSARQENYEQYF.

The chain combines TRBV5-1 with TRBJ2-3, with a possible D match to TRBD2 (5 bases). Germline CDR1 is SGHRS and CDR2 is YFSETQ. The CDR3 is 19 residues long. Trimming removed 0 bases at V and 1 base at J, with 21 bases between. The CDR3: CASSLAWVAAKGGTDTQYF. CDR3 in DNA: TGCGCCAGCAGCTTGGCCTGGGTGGCAGCCAAGGGAGGCACAGATACGCAGTATTTT. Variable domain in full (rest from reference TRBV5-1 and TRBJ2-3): KAGVTQTPRYLIKTRGQQVTLSCSPISGHRSVSWYQQTPGQGLQFLFEYFSETQRNKGNFPGRFSGRQFSNSRSEMNVSTLELGDSALYLCASSLAWVAAKGGTDTQYFGPGTRLTVL.

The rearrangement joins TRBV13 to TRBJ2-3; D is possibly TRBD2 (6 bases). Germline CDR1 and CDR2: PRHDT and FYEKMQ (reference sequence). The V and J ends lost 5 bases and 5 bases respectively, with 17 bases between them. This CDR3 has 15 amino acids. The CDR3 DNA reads TGTGCCAGCAGCCCCCGGACCGTCGGGGGAGATACGCAGTATTTT. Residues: CASSPRTVGGDTQYF.

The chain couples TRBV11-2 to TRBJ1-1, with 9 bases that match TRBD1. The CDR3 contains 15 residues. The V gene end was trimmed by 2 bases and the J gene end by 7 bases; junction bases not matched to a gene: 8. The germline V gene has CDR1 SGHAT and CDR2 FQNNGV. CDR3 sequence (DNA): TGTGCCAGCAGCTTACGGGTCGACAGGGGGGATGAAGCTTTCTTT. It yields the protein CASSLRVDRGDEAFF.

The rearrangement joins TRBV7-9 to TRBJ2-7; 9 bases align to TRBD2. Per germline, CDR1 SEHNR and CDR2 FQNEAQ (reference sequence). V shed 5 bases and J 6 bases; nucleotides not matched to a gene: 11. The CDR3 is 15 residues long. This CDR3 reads CASSPSGTSRGEQYF. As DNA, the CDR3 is TGTGCCAGCAGCCCATCCGGGACTAGCCGAGGCGAGCAGTACTTC.

Here the CDR3 DNA reads TGTGCCTCCCCGGCAGGGGGCCCGAAATATAATTCACCCCTCCACTTT. It translates to CASPAGGPKYNSPLHF. This chain uses TRBV7-4 with TRBJ1-6; 8 bases line up with TRBD1. This CDR3 contains 16 residues. Germline values: CDR1 SGHVT, CDR2 SQSDAQ. Losses at the gene ends were 11 bases for V and 4 bases for J; bases not matched to a gene: 13.

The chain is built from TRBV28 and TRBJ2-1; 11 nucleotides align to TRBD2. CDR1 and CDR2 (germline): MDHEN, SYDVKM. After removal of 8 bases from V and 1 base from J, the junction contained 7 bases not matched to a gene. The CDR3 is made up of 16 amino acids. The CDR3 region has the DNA TGTGCCAGCCTAGTAGCGGGAGGGCCATCCTACAATGAGCAGTTCTTC. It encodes CASLVAGGPSYNEQFF.